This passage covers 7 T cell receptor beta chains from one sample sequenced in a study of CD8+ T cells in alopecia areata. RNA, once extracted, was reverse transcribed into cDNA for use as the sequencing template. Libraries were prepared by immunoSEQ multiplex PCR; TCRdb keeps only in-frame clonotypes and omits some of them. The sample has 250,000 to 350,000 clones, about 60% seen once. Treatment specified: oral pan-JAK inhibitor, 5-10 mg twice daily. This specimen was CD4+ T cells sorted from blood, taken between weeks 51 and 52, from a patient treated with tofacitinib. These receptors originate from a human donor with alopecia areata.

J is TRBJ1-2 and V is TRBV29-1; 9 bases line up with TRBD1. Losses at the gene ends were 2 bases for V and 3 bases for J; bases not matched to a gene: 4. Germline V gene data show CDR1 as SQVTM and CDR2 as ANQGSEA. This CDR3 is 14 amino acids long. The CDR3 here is CSVETRDRDYGYTF. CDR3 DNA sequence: TGCAGCGTTGAAACCCGGGACAGGGACTATGGCTACACCTTC.

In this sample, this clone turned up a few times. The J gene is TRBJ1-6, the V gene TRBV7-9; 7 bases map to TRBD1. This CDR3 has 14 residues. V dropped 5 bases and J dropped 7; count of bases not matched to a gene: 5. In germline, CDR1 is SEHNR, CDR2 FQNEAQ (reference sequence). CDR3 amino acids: CASSTGQPNSPLHF. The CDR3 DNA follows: TGTGCCAGCAGCACGGGACAGCCGAATTCACCCCTCCACTTT.

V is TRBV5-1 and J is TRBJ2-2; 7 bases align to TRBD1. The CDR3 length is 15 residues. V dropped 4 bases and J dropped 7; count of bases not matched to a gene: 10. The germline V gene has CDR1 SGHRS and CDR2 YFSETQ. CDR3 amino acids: CASSKGQSSRGELFF. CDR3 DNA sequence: TGCGCCAGCAGCAAGGGACAGTCCTCGCGCGGGGAGCTGTTTTTT.

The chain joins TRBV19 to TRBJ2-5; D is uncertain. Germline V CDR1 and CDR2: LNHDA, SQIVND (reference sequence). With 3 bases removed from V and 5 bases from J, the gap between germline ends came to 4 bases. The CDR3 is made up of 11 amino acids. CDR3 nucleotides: TGTGCCAGTAGTATCCAGGAGACCCAGTACTTC. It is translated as CASSIQETQYF.

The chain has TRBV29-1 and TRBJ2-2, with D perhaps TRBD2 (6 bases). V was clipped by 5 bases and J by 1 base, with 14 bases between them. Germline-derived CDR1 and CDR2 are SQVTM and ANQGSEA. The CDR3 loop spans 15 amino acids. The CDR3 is CSVKLPGLNTGELFF. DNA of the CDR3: TGCAGCGTTAAGTTGCCGGGACTGAACACCGGGGAGCTGTTTTTT.

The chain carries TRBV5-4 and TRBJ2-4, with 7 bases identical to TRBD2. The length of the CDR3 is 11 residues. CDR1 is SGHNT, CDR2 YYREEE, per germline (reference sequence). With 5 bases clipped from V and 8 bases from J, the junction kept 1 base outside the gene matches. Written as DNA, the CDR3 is TGTGCCAGCAGTCGGGGGGACATTCAGTACTTC. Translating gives CASSRGDIQYF.

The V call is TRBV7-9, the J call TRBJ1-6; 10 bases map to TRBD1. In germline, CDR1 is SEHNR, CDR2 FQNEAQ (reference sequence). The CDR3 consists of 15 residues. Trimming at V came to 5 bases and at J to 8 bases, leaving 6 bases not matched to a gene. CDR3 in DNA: TGTGCCAGCAGCCTCCTCGGGACAGGGGATTCACCCCTCCACTTT. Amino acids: CASSLLGTGDSPLHF.